This TCR beta chain is from a study of molecular identifiers for immune sequencing clone quantification (dated by TCRdb to between 2017 and 2018). Context from the whole study: For a replicate experiment, RNA from approximately 20,000 or 100,000 naive CD8 T cells was divided into five aliquots, and four of the five aliquots were sequenced. This methods study benchmarked molecular-identifier clustering-based TCR repertoire sequencing (MIDCIRS) and TCR RNA copy counting, using CD8 T cells to do so.

This clonotype was counted at least ten times. What antigen it recognizes has not been identified. Base-call qualities are not available, and no considerably larger clone is one nucleotide away. Libraries were made using PCR. TCRdb lists the instrument as NextSeq 500. Bulk TCR libraries were prepared as previously described, using TCR primers listed in Table S5. Total RNA was purified with the Qiagen AllPrep DNA/RNA kit. Reads from multiple sequencing runs of the same library were pooled before analysis. As for how the authors treated the data: Reads were retained only if an exact TCR constant sequence was present, and the retained reads were trimmed to 150 nt and grouped according to their 12-nt molecular barcodes. Reads inside each barcode group were sub-clustered using a 15% Levenshtein threshold, and a quality-weighted consensus sequence was constructed for each RNA molecule. Non-functional sequences were removed, as were lower-count sequences one edit away from another. Based on a fit of two negative binomial distributions, barcode sub-clusters having less than 20% of the maximum read count were discarded. The public reads were run again by TCRdb, first through fastp at Q25 and then through MiXCR, and only productive beta chains were kept. Rows are unified per CDR3 protein, each entry keeping the most common DNA and genes. In this record, the V and J calls reflect TCRdb's handling and not the investigators' own analysis. The sample profile shows a few hundred thousand distinct CDR3 sequences; about 22% of them were found once. Of the sample, around 0.7% is held by the ten largest clones.

Libraries of naive CD8 T cells were built from around 20,000 to 1,000,000 sorted cells, with 10%, 30% or 50% of the purified RNA used. On a BD FACSAria II, naive CD8 T cells were FACS-sorted as CD8+CD4-CCR7+CD45RA+ and collected into RLT Plus buffer. Detection sensitivity was tested by spiking Jurkat RNA equal to roughly nine TCR copies' worth into samples containing roughly 17,000-1,000,000 naive CD8 T cells. CD8 T cells were enriched using RosetteSep CD8+ T Cell Enrichment Cocktail and Ficoll-Paque, and the enriched cells then underwent ACK red cell lysis. From cysteine to phenylalanine, the CDR3 is 15 amino acids long. Only the CDR3 region is kept as DNA, spanning 45 bases read in frame from base 1. The germline ends are 10 bases apart after V is trimmed by 0 bases and J by 2 bases. CDR1 and CDR2 (SGDLS, YYNGEE) derive from the germline V gene. Findings and caveats that apply to the study as a whole: Naive libraries contained spiked-in Jurkat TCR RNA (more than 9 copies' worth), which is not part of the donor repertoire. Modeling gave about 3.3 recovered TCR RNA copies per cell versus approximately 10 by digital PCR, implying approximately 30% capture efficiency. Spiked-in Jurkat TCR RNA equivalent to a single cell was reported to be detectable even among 980,000 or so naive CD8 T cells. Clones above 20 RNA copies held over 99% of molecules in CMV-specific effector cells but under 1% in naive cells. Highly expanded clone sizes could be underestimated because identical TCR molecules may share a barcode. When barcode sub-clustering was omitted, TCR diversity was inflated by chimeric consensus sequences, with chimeras reaching as high as 47%.

Here the chain combines TRBV9 and TRBJ2-3, with the D gene too uncertain to name. Sequencing input: naive CD8+ T cells from blood, with Jurkat cell RNA spiked in. Per the publication, the cell subset or site label means: FACS-sorted CD8+CD4-CCR7+CD45RA+ naive T cells. The receptor's source is a human donor in good health. Some libraries in this study had Jurkat cell RNA spiked in. The DNA sequence is TGTGCCAGCAGCGTAGAACTGACCTTCACAGATACGCAGTATTTT. Translated, it reads CASSVELTFTDTQYF. When the CDR3 is completed using the reference TRBV9 and TRBJ2-3 genes on either side, the full variable domain is DSGVTQTPKHLITATGQRVTLRCSPRSGDLSVYWYQQSLDQGLQFLIQYYNGEERAKGNILERFSAQQFPDLHSELNLSSLELGDSALYFCASSVELTFTDTQYFGPGTRLTVL.